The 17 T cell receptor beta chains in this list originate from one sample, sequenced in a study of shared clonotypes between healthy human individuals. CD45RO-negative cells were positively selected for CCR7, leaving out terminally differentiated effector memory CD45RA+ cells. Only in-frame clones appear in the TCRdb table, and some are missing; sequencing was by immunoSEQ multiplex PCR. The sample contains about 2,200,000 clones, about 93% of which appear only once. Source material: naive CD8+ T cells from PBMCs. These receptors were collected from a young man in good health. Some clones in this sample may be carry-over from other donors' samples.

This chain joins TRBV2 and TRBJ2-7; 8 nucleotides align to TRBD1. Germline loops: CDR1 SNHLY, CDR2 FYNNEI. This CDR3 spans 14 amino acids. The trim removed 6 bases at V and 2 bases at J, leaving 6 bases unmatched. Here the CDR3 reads CASSLGQGPYEQYF. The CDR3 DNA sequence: TGTGCCAGCAGCTTAGGACAGGGCCCCTACGAGCAGTACTTC.

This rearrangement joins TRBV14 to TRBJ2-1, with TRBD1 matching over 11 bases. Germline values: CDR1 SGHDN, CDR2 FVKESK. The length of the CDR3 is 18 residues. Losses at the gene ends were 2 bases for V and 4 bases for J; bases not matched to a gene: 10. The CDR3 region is CASSQPTGQGALYNEQFF. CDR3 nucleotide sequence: TGTGCCAGCAGCCAACCCACCGGACAGGGGGCCCTTTACAATGAGCAGTTCTTC.

Here the CDR3 reads CASSPQSVLNVLTF. DNA of the CDR3: TGTGCCAGCAGCCCCCAGTCCGTTCTCAACGTCCTGACTTTC. The J gene is TRBJ2-6, the V gene TRBV7-9; unclear D gene. Germline lookup yields CDR1 SEHNR and CDR2 FQNEAQ (reference sequence). There are 14 residues in the CDR3. Trimming shortened V by 5 bases and J by 9 bases, and 14 bases separated the two germline ends.

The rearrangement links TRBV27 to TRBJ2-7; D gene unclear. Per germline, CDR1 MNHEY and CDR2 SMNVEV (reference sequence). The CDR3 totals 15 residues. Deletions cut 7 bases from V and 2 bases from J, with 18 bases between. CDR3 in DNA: TGTGCCAGCACCCCCTCGCCATCTGATCCCTACGAGCAGTACTTC. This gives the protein CASTPSPSDPYEQYF.

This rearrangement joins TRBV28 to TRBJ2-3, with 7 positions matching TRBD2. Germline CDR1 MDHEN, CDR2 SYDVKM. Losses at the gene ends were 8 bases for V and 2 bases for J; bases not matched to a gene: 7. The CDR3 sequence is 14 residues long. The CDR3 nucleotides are TGTGCCAGCGTGCAGCGGGAACCCACAGATACGCAGTATTTT. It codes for CASVQREPTDTQYF.

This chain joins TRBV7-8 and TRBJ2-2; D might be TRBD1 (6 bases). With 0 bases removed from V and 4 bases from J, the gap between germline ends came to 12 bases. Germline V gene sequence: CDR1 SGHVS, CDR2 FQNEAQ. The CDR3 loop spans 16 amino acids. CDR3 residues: CASSLAWQGPTGELFF. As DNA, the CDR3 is TGTGCCAGCAGCTTAGCGTGGCAGGGGCCCACCGGGGAGCTGTTTTTT.

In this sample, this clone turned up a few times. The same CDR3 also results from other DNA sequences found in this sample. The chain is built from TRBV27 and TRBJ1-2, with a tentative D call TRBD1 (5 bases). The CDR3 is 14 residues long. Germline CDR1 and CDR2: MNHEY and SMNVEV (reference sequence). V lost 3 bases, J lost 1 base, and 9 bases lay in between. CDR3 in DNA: TGTGCCAGCAGTTTCGGGGGAAGTAACTATGGCTACACCTTC. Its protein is CASSFGGSNYGYTF.

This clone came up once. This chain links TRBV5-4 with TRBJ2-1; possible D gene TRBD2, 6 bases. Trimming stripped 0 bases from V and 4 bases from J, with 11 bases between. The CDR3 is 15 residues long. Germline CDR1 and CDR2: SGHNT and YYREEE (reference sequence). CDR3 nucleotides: TGTGCCAGCAGCTTGGGGTTAGCGGAATACAATGAGCAGTTCTTC. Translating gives CASSLGLAEYNEQFF.

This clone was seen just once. The CDR3 is CASSPPLKGQTSSYEQYF. CDR3 nucleotides: TGTGCCAGCAGCCCGCCCCTCAAAGGACAAACTAGCTCCTACGAGCAGTACTTC. V and J are TRBV7-9 and TRBJ2-7; the D gene could be TRBD1 or TRBD2 (5 bases each). This CDR3 has 18 residues. Trimming left V 5 bases short and J 0 bases short, with 23 bases between. Germline CDR1 reads SEHNR; CDR2 reads FQNEAQ (reference sequence).

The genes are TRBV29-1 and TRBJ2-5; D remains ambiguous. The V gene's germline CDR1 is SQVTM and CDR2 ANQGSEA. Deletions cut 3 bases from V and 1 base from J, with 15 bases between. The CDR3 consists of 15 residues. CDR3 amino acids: CSVDESGTLQETQYF. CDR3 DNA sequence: TGCAGCGTTGATGAGTCTGGAACTCTCCAAGAGACCCAGTACTTC.

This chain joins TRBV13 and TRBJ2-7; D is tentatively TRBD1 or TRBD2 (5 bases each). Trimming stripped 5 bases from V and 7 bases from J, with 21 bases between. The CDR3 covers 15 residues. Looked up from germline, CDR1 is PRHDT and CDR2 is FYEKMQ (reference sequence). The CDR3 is CASSPSPGRVLEQYF. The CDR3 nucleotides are TGTGCCAGCAGCCCGTCACCGGGACGAGTTTTAGAGCAGTACTTC.

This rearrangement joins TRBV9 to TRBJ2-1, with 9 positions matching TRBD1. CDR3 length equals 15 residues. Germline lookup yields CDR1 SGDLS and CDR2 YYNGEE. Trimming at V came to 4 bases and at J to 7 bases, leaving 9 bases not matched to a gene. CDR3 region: CASSRRGTGRNEQFF. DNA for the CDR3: TGTGCCAGCAGCCGACGCGGGACAGGGCGGAATGAGCAGTTCTTC.

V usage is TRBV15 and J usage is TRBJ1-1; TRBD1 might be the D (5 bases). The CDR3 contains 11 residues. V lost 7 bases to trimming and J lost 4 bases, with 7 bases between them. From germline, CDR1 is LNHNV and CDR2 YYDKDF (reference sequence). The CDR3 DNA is TGTGCCACCACTGGGGGCACTGAAGCTTTCTTT. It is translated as CATTGGTEAFF.

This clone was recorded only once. This CDR3 reads CASRNPRVWEITGELFF. The DNA for the CDR3 is TGTGCCAGCAGAAACCCCAGGGTTTGGGAGATCACCGGGGAGCTGTTTTTT. The J gene is TRBJ2-2, the V gene TRBV25-1, with D perhaps given as TRBD1 or TRBD2 (5 bases each). The CDR3 consists of 17 residues. Trimming stripped 6 bases from V and 4 bases from J, with 21 bases between. The V gene's germline CDR1 is MGHDK and CDR2 SYGVNS.

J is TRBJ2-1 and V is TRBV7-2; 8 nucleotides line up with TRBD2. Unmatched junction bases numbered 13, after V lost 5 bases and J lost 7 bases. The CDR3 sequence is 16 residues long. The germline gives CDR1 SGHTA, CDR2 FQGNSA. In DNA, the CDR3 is TGTGCCAGCAGCCAGTGGGAAGCGGGAGTAGGAAATGAGCAGTTCTTC. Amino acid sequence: CASSQWEAGVGNEQFF.

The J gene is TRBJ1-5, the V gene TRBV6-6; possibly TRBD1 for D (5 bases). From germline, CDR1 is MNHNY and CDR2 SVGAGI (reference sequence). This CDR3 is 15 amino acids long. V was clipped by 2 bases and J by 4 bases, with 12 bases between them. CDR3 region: CASSYGGEGNQPQHF. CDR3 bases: TGTGCCAGCAGTTACGGAGGGGAAGGGAATCAGCCCCAGCATTTT.

The CDR3 reads CASSATRDRGREIEKLFF. In DNA, the CDR3 is TGTGCCAGCAGCGCCACCCGGGACAGGGGGCGGGAAATCGAAAAACTGTTTTTT. The chain recombines TRBV7-6 with TRBJ1-4; 12 nucleotides line up with TRBD1. This CDR3 is 18 amino acids long. J lost 8 bases, V lost 5 bases, and 15 bases had no gene match. Per the germline V gene, CDR1 is SGHVS and CDR2 is FNYEAQ.